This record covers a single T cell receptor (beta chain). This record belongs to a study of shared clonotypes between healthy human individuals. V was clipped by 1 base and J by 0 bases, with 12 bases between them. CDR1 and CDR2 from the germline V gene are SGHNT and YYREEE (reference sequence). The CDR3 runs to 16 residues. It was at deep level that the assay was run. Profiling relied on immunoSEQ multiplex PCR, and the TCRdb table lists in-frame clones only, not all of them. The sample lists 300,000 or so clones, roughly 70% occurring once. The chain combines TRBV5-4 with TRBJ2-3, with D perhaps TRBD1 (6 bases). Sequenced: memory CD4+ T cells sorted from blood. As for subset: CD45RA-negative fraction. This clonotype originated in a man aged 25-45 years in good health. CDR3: CASSLYQTGSTDTQYF. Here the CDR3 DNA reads TGTGCCAGCAGCTTGTATCAGACAGGAAGCACAGATACGCAGTATTTT.